A single sample is the source of the 3 T cell receptor beta chains below, sequenced in a study of blood T cell repertoires in COVID-19. Sequencing was performed with immunoSEQ multiplex PCR; in TCRdb, only in-frame clones are kept and a portion is missing. The table has some 80,000 clones, around nine tenths seen once; the top ten hold about 5%. The sample was peripheral blood. Source of these receptors: a man aged 45-65 years with active or convalescent COVID-19.

V and J are TRBV30 and TRBJ2-5; D unresolved. CDR3 size: 14 residues. Germline V lookup: CDR1 GTSNPN, CDR2 SVGIG (reference sequence). The V end was cut by 0 bases, the J end by 2 bases, with 10 bases between. The CDR3 DNA follows: TGTGCCTGGAGTGTGCCGGCGGCGCAAGAGACCCAGTACTTC. This codes for CAWSVPAAQETQYF.

The chain links TRBV11-3 to TRBJ2-2; a possible D gene is TRBD1 (6 bases). This CDR3 is built from 14 residues. Germline V CDR1 and CDR2: SGHNT, YENEEA. With 8 bases removed from V and 2 bases from J, the gap between germline ends came to 12 bases. The CDR3 here is CASGDRSNTGELFF. The CDR3 DNA follows: TGTGCCAGCGGCGACAGGAGCAACACCGGGGAGCTGTTTTTT.

This chain joins TRBV7-9 and TRBJ2-1; TRBD1 matches at 11 bases. J lost 3 bases, V lost 7 bases, and 8 bases had no gene match. Germline assignment: CDR1 SEHNR and CDR2 FQNEAQ (reference sequence). CDR3 length: 16 amino acids. The CDR3 region is CASNEGDRGVYNEQFF. Here the CDR3 DNA reads TGTGCCAGCAACGAAGGGGACAGGGGGGTCTACAATGAGCAGTTCTTC.